This T cell receptor beta chain emerged from a study of blood T cells in healthy people across ages (dated by TCRdb to the mid-2010s). Notes on the research overall: Template switching captured roughly one uniquely barcoded TCR beta cDNA molecule per two T cells in model experiments. Age-related changes in TCR beta repertoire diversity were measured in the study by deep sequencing normalized with unique cDNA molecular identifiers. Four age groups were formed from the donors: young (average approximately 17 years), middle-aged (approximately 42), aged (roughly 58) and long-lived (about 80). Donors of different ages were randomly distributed across sequencing lanes to avoid experimental bias. Using the same blood draw, the study looked at two additional independent replicas of 1 million unique cDNA reads for two donors, one aged 18 to 29 and the other aged 80 or older. The paper's findings and limits, for the study overall: Because profiling used bulk unsorted PBMCs, naive and antigen-experienced compartments could not be compared conclusively. Observed TCR beta diversity correlated strongly with the percentage of naive T cells measured by flow cytometry. Compared with the aged group, more naive CD4+ T cells, fewer expanded clones and increased TCR diversity were shown by the long-lived group, suggesting age selection. Because donor CMV infection status was unknown, age-related changes in expanded clonotypes were potentially confounded. Estimates of total diversity based on one million sequenced T cells were considered lower bounds and underestimates. Observed TCR beta diversity per million T cells fell roughly linearly with age, and a significant reduction was already apparent by age around 40.

As for this clonotype: What this receptor recognizes is not known. No qualities accompany the bases; no much larger clone lies one base away.

The method was 5' RACE. The data were produced on an Illumina HiSeq 2500. A second PCR of roughly 6 to 11 cycles was run with a J-beta primer mix and a sample-barcoded 5' primer. Each TCR beta cDNA molecule received a unique molecular identifier from a template-switch 5' adaptor carrying 12 random nucleotides. Each sample yielded at least 3 million CDR3-containing paired-end reads. First-strand cDNA was synthesized from all RNA with the Mint cDNA synthesis kit, primed by a TRBC-specific oligonucleotide. Following uracil-DNA glycosylase treatment, a first 18-cycle PCR with universal primers M1SS and BC2_uni_R was performed on all cDNA. In the original analysis: Each sample was normalized by randomly selecting 1 million high-quality reads, each carrying a distinct molecular identifier. Reads sharing molecular identifiers were discarded rather than binned into consensus sequences. MiTCR, with a Q25 quality threshold and the strictest error-elimination algorithm, was used for CDR3 identification, clonotype clustering and error correction. A nonparametric unseen species model with Euler transformation was used to estimate lower-bound total TCR beta diversity. Clones were called with MiXCR by TCRdb after fastp trimmed the public reads at Q25, and only in-frame beta chains were retained. Each record represents a unique CDR3 protein, reported with the most common genes and DNA among its rows. In this record, the V and J calls reflect TCRdb's handling and not the investigators' own analysis. The sample table shows 650,000 to 700,000 distinct CDR3 sequences, and about 30% are seen once. The top ten clones comprise 15% of the sample.

From its cysteine to its phenylalanine, the CDR3 spans 13 amino acids. The CDR3 DNA has 39 bases and is translated from base 1. Between the V and J ends, shortened by 4 bases and 4 bases respectively, the junction contains 8 bases. CDR1 and CDR2, looked up from the germline V gene (reference sequence), are LNHDA and SQIVND. Systemically healthy Caucasian individuals from Russia, approximately 39 in total and aged roughly 6 to 100 years, were included as donors. Approximately 9 milliliters of peripheral blood were collected from each donor into EDTA-treated Vacutainer tubes. Ficoll-Paque density-gradient centrifugation was used to isolate PBMCs, with at least 7 million per sample. Total RNA, at least 5 micrograms per sample, was extracted from PBMCs with Trizol reagent. Naive CD45RAhigh/CD27high T cell percentages were measured by flow cytometry on a PBMC aliquot from every donor.

What was sequenced was blood. This sequence uses TRBV19 and TRBJ2-1; the D gene is perhaps TRBD1 or TRBD2, each of them matching over 5 bases. This sequence originates from a woman aged 80 or older in good health. Donor details come from another sample of the same person, matched by shared clones. The nucleotides read TGTGCCAGTAGTAATGGGGGATACAATGAGCAGTTCTTC. Translated, this is CASSNGGYNEQFF.